The clone carrying this T cell receptor beta chain has more than one count but fewer than ten. The authors obtained PBMCs from over 8.5 ml of fresh peripheral blood. The source of the sample is a study of T cells in Graves' hyperthyroidism and ophthalmopathy. CDR1 DFQATT and CDR2 SNEGSKA come from the germline V gene (reference sequence). The J segment lost 3 bases and the V segment lost 2 bases, leaving 2 bases of the junction unmatched. CDR3 size: 14 residues. Researchers amplified the TCR beta CDR3 regions from RNA transcripts. First-round RT-PCR targeting the TCR CDR3 was performed with the HTBI primer set. MiXCR, applied by TCRdb to the multiplex PCR reads, yields one record per CDR3 protein. This sample has approximately 700,000 distinct CDR3 sequences; approximately 16% occur once, and the top ten carry over 7.5%.

The specimen was blood. This sequence was found in a man aged 18 to 30 with Graves' hyperthyroidism. The chain employs TRBV20-1 and TRBJ2-3; 10 bases agree with TRBD2. CDR3 DNA: TGCAGTGCTAGACTAGCGGGAGCTACAGATACGCAGTATTTT. It encodes CSARLAGATDTQYF.